These T cell receptor beta chains were read from a single sample in a study of early T cells in non-severe SARS-CoV-2 infection. TCRdb used MiXCR to reprocess the 5' RACE reads, holding one entry per CDR3 protein. The sample shows tens of thousands of distinct CDR3 sequences, approximately 4.4% of them seen only once. The sequencing sample was made of whole blood. The receptors stem from an adult who was a healthcare worker with PCR-confirmed SARS-CoV-2 infection or an uninfected control (not recorded which). CDR3s include the opening cysteine and the closing phenylalanine or tryptophan. D genes are given only for firm matches. Where a row states a size, it is once, few, many or the class of an expanded clone; other rows omit it.

V gene	clone size	J gene	D gene	CDR3 DNA	CDR3 protein
TRBV20-1	many	TRBJ2-7	TRBD1	TGCAGTGCTGCCCCCGGACAGGGGGCCCACGAGCAGTACTTC	CSAAPGQGAHEQYF
TRBV4-1	many	TRBJ2-1	NA	TGCGCCAGCAGCCAAGGCCACGGCAATGAGCAGTTCTTC	CASSQGHGNEQFF
TRBV12-5	few	TRBJ1-1	NA	TGTGCTAGTGGTTTAGAGAACACTGAAGCTTTCTTT	CASGLENTEAFF
TRBV7-9	many	TRBJ2-2	NA	TGTGCCGGACGAGGAGGGGCTAACACCGGGGAGCTGTTTTTT	CAGRGGANTGELFF
TRBV4-1	many	TRBJ1-3	NA	TGCGCCAGCAGCCAAGCTCGGTCGGGCGGCGGTGGAAACACCATATATTTT	CASSQARSGGGGNTIYF
TRBV29-1	NA	TRBJ1-2	NA	TGCAGCGTTGCTTCAGGAAGCAATGGCTACACCTTC	CSVASGSNGYTF
TRBV11-2	many	TRBJ1-1	NA	TGTGCCAGCAGCCCGGACAGCGGGGAAGCTTTCTTT	CASSPDSGEAFF
TRBV7-6	many	TRBJ1-1	NA	TGTGCCAGCAGCCTTGTTTGGTTTCTAGCGAACACTGAAGCTTTCTTT	CASSLVWFLANTEAFF
TRBV19	NA	TRBJ2-7	TRBD2	TGTGCCAGTCGAGGGACTAGCGGGACCTACGAGCAGTACTTC	CASRGTSGTYEQYF
TRBV5-1	NA	TRBJ1-1	NA	TGCGCCAGCAGCTTGTATTCCCCGGGGGAGGAAGCTTTCTTT	CASSLYSPGEEAFF
TRBV13	many	TRBJ1-1	NA	TGTGCCAGCAGCTTTTATTCATTCACTGAAGCTTTCTTT	CASSFYSFTEAFF
TRBV19	many	TRBJ1-4	NA	TGTGCCAGTAGTATCGGCCATAATGAAAAACTGTTTTTT	CASSIGHNEKLFF
TRBV3-1	many	TRBJ2-7	TRBD1	TGTGCCAGCAGCCCCCCGTGGGGGACAGGGCCCTACGAGCAGTACTTC	CASSPPWGTGPYEQYF
TRBV7-2	many	TRBJ2-2	NA	TGTGCCAGCAGCTTAACCCCCCTTGGCGGGAACACCGGGGAGCTGTTTTTT	CASSLTPLGGNTGELFF
TRBV6-6	few	TRBJ1-3	TRBD1	TGTGCCAGCCACTACAGGGGCTCTGGAAACACCATATATTTT	CASHYRGSGNTIYF
TRBV10-3	many	TRBJ2-7	TRBD1	TGTGCCATCAGTGGTCCCGAACAGGGGCGCGAGCAGTACTTC	CAISGPEQGREQYF
TRBV24-1	NA	TRBJ2-7	TRBD1	TGTGCCACCAGTGATCAAAGACAGGGGATCTACGAGCAGTACTTC	CATSDQRQGIYEQYF
TRBV15	many	TRBJ1-2	TRBD1	TGTGCCACCAGCGGAAGACAGGGGGGCCTCTATGGCTACACCTTC	CATSGRQGGLYGYTF
TRBV3-1	few	TRBJ2-1	NA	TGTGCCAGCAGTCGGGACTCTTTCAATGAGCAGTTCTTC	CASSRDSFNEQFF
TRBV27	many	TRBJ2-1	NA	TGTGCCAGCAGTCCGAGACCCCAGAGGGTCAGTGAGCAGTTCTTC	CASSPRPQRVSEQFF
TRBV4-1	many	TRBJ2-3	NA	TGCGCCAGCAGCCAACCCCCCAACACAGATACGCAGTATTTT	CASSQPPNTDTQYF
TRBV20-1	many	TRBJ2-7	TRBD1	TGCAGTGCTAGAGCCGGGACAGCGGACGATATCTACGAGCAGTACTTC	CSARAGTADDIYEQYF
TRBV6-5	NA	TRBJ1-1	NA	TGTGCCAGCAGCAGCCACAGGAACGCTGAAGCTTTCTTT	CASSSHRNAEAFF
TRBV19	NA	TRBJ1-1	NA	TGTGCCAGTAGCAAGCCTGACAGGAGCCCCAACACTGAAGCTTTCTTT	CASSKPDRSPNTEAFF
TRBV19	few	TRBJ1-1	NA	TGTGCCAGTAGTCGAAGGGGGGTAAGGAGTTCGCCTGAAGCTTTCTTT	CASSRRGVRSSPEAFF
TRBV5-1	NA	TRBJ2-3	NA	TGCGCCAGCAGCCAAGACCTTTTAAGCCCCACAGATACGCAGTATTTT	CASSQDLLSPTDTQYF
TRBV7-3	many	TRBJ2-3	TRBD2	TGTGCCAGCAGCTCACTAGCGGGCACAGATACGCAGTATTTT	CASSSLAGTDTQYF
TRBV18	NA	TRBJ1-1	NA	TGTGCCAGCTCACCACAGGGGCGGAACACTGAAGCTTTCTTT	CASSPQGRNTEAFF
TRBV2	many	TRBJ2-1	TRBD2	TGTGCCAGCAGTTCAACCGGACTAGTACCCAACAATGAGCAGTTCTTC	CASSSTGLVPNNEQFF
TRBV5-1	many	TRBJ1-3	TRBD1	TGCGCCAGCAGCTTGGCCCCGGGACAGGGAGGAAACACCATATATTTT	CASSLAPGQGGNTIYF
TRBV28	many	TRBJ2-3	TRBD1	TGTGCCAGCAGCGACAGGGTTCTCGCAGATACGCAGTATTTT	CASSDRVLADTQYF
TRBV28	many	TRBJ1-2	TRBD1	TGTGCCAGCAGTTCAGGGACAGGGGACTTGTATGGCTACACCTTC	CASSSGTGDLYGYTF
TRBV2	many	TRBJ2-1	NA	TGTGCCAGCGCAGGGAGCTCCTACAATGAGCAGTTCTTC	CASAGSSYNEQFF
TRBV5-6	NA	TRBJ1-3	NA	TGTGCCAGCCACGGTACCCCACGAAACACCATATATTTT	CASHGTPRNTIYF
TRBV6-4	NA	TRBJ2-1	NA	TGTGCCAGCAGTGAAGAGGGGACCCACTACAATGAGCAGTTCTTC	CASSEEGTHYNEQFF
TRBV20-1	few	TRBJ1-1	NA	TGCAGTGCTGACTTGGGGGGAGTTGAAGCTTTCTTT	CSADLGGVEAFF
TRBV20-1	few	TRBJ2-4	TRBD1	TGCAGTGCCCCGGGACAGGGTACCTCGTATGTCAAAAACATTCAGTACTTC	CSAPGQGTSYVKNIQYF
TRBV7-3	many	TRBJ2-1	TRBD2	TGTGCCAGCAGCTTAAGCCCCAGGACTAGCGGCAATGAGCAGTTCTTC	CASSLSPRTSGNEQFF
TRBV15	many	TRBJ2-2	TRBD1	TGTGCCACCAGCAGAGATCGGCCGCGTATGGGGACAGCTCGGACCGGGGAGCTGTTTTTT	CATSRDRPRMGTARTGELFF
TRBV10-3	many	TRBJ1-2	TRBD1	TGTGCCATCAGTGAGACCTGGACAGGGAAGGGCTATGGCTACACCTTC	CAISETWTGKGYGYTF
TRBV4-1	few	TRBJ2-7	NA	TGCGCCAGCAGCCAAACCGGGGGCGGAAATAACGAGCAGTACTTC	CASSQTGGGNNEQYF
TRBV12-3/TRBV12-4	NA	TRBJ1-5	NA	TGTGCCAGCAGTTTATCGTGGGGGAACAGAATACAGCCCCAGCATTTT	CASSLSWGNRIQPQHF
TRBV11-2	many	TRBJ1-1	NA	TGTGCCAGCAGCTTAGGAGGGGGGTTCGCTGAAGCTTTCTTT	CASSLGGGFAEAFF
TRBV2	many	TRBJ2-7	NA	TGTGCCAGCAGTGACCCGGACACCGAGCAGTACTTC	CASSDPDTEQYF
TRBV20-1	many	TRBJ2-7	NA	TGCAGTGCTAGAGATTTGCCCCTAGGGCGGACCTACGAGCAGTACTTC	CSARDLPLGRTYEQYF
TRBV29-1	many	TRBJ2-7	TRBD1	TGCAGCGTTGTCCCGGCCGACAGGGTAGGGGCTGAAACCCAGTACTTC	CSVVPADRVGAETQYF
TRBV7-2	few	TRBJ2-5	NA	TGTGCCAGCAGCGCCCAGGAGACCCAGTACTTC	CASSAQETQYF
TRBV6-1	many	TRBJ2-1	NA	TGTGCCAGCAGCGTTCGGGACTCGAGCTCCTACAATGAGCAGTTCTTC	CASSVRDSSSYNEQFF
TRBV7-3	few	TRBJ2-1	NA	TGTGCCAGCAGCCCCAAACTAGGCTGGTCCTACAATGAGCAGTTCTTC	CASSPKLGWSYNEQFF
TRBV2	few	TRBJ2-1	TRBD1	TGTGCCAGCAGTGAGTACCTAGGGACAGCCAATGAGCAGTTCTTC	CASSEYLGTANEQFF
TRBV19	many	TRBJ1-5	NA	TGTGCCAGTGCAGGAAACCAGCCCCAGCATTTT	CASAGNQPQHF
TRBV3-1	NA	TRBJ1-1	NA	TGTGCCAGCGGGGGGGGTTTCTCCCGTGAAGCTTTCTTT	CASGGGFSREAFF
TRBV6-6	NA	TRBJ1-5	NA	TGTGCCAGCTCAGACCGGTCGGGGGACAATCAGCCCCAGCATTTT	CASSDRSGDNQPQHF
TRBV2	many	TRBJ1-2	NA	TGTGCCACGACAATCTTTACAGGGCGGGGCTACACCTTC	CATTIFTGRGYTF